Each of the 8 T cell receptor beta chains below was sequenced from the same sample in a study of CD49a tissue-resident CD8 T cells in human skin. Only in-frame clones appear in the TCRdb table, and some are missing; sequencing was by immunoSEQ multiplex PCR. The sample holds 750 to 950 clones, 64% seen once. Sequenced input: CLA- CD8+ effector memory T cells sorted from blood. The source of these receptors is a human donor in good health.

The CDR3 sequence: CAWIEQFNQPQHF. The CDR3 coding sequence is TGTGCCTGGATCGAACAGTTCAATCAGCCCCAGCATTTT. The rearrangement uses TRBV30 and TRBJ1-5; D gene ambiguous. Per germline, CDR1 GTSNPN and CDR2 SVGIG (reference sequence). This CDR3 contains 13 residues. V lost 4 bases and J 3 bases, leaving 10 bases between the germline ends.

This chain links TRBV7-9 with TRBJ1-1; D gene uncertain. In germline, CDR1 is SEHNR, CDR2 FQNEAQ (reference sequence). This CDR3 region has 15 residues. Trimming took off 5 bases at V and 1 base at J, with 14 bases between the two ends. The CDR3 DNA is TGTGCCAGCAGCAGCATGGCGTCGGGGAACACTGAAGCTTTCTTT. Protein: CASSSMASGNTEAFF.

The chain has TRBV5-1 and TRBJ2-1; a possible D gene is TRBD1 (8 bases). Trimming cost V 4 bases and J 7 bases, with 15 bases left between them. Germline CDR1 is SGHRS and CDR2 is YFSETQ. The length of the CDR3 is 14 residues. CDR3 region: CASSATGGVNEQFF. CDR3 nucleotides: TGCGCCAGCAGCGCAACAGGGGGGGTGAATGAGCAGTTCTTC.

This rearrangement joins TRBV11-2 to TRBJ2-2; 10 bases are shared with TRBD2. This CDR3 region has 17 residues. V was clipped by 1 base and J by 1 base; unmatched bases: 3. Looked up from germline, CDR1 is SGHAT and CDR2 is FQNNGV. The CDR3 loop is CASSLGPSGGNTGELFF. As DNA, the CDR3 is TGTGCCAGCAGCTTAGGTCCTAGCGGGGGGAACACCGGGGAGCTGTTTTTT.

This clone showed up just a few times. The chain is built from TRBV11-2 and TRBJ1-5; a possible D gene is TRBD1 (5 bases). Germline V gene data show CDR1 as SGHAT and CDR2 as FQNNGV. This CDR3 comprises 14 residues. The V gene lost 1 base and the J gene lost 1 base, with 5 bases spanning the gap. CDR3 residues: CASSLGQSNQPQHF. In nucleotides, the CDR3 is TGTGCCAGCAGCTTAGGACAGAGCAATCAGCCCCAGCATTTT.

V is TRBV28 and J is TRBJ2-6, with TRBD1 identical over 7 bases. After removal of 10 bases from V and 1 base from J, the junction contained 10 bases not matched to a gene. From germline, CDR1 is MDHEN and CDR2 SYDVKM. The CDR3 consists of 16 residues. CDR3 coding DNA: TGTGCCACTACACAGGGGCCCCGGTCTGGGGCCAACGTCCTGACTTTC. The encoded protein is CATTQGPRSGANVLTF.

The chain has TRBV7-2 and TRBJ2-7, with TRBD1 as a possible D gene (5 bases). Germline V gives CDR1 SGHTA, CDR2 FQGNSA. Trimming removed 1 base from V and 3 bases from J, with 10 bases in between. The CDR3 contains 14 residues. The DNA of the CDR3 is TGTGCCAGCAGCTTAGGAGACAGTGGCTACGAGCAGTACTTC. Amino acid sequence: CASSLGDSGYEQYF.

This clone was seen more than once but under ten times. The CDR3 loop reads CASSLVAGEANVLTF. The CDR3 DNA reads as TGTGCCAGCAGTTTGGTGGCAGGGGAGGCCAACGTCCTGACTTTC. This rearrangement joins TRBV6-5 to TRBJ2-6, with TRBD1 as a possible D gene (6 bases). The CDR3 has 15 amino acids. Between the trimmed V and J ends, which lost 4 bases and 6 bases, there was a span of 13 bases. Germline V CDR1 and CDR2: MNHEY, SVGAGI.